This TCR beta chain was found in a study of T cell responses to AZD1222 COVID-19 vaccine. TCRdb keeps only in-frame clones here, not all; method: immunoSEQ multiplex PCR. This repertoire shows some 49,000 clones, 70% to 90% found once; its top ten account for 0.9% to 1.2%. It was second doses at about 4 or about 12 weeks that were pooled. As to this clone: Its antigen is unknown.

After removal of 4 bases from V and 3 bases from J, the junction contained 5 bases not matched to a gene. Germline V gene sequence: CDR1 SEHNR, CDR2 FQNEAQ (reference sequence). The CDR3 is made up of 15 amino acids. The study, taken as a whole, reports: Regions 160-218 and 743-854 held dominance among vaccine-associated CD4 TCRs, which spanned spike. All repertoire sampling was performed exclusively after the peak T cell response. The study found Spike-specific TCR breadth and depth rose after two AZD1222 doses.

The sample here was peripheral blood, taken 28 days after the second AZD1222 dose. The chain links TRBV7-9 to TRBJ2-7, with 11 bases fitting TRBD1. The sequence derives from an adult who received the AZD1222 COVID-19 vaccine. In DNA, the CDR3 is TGTGCCAGCAGCTCTGGGACAGGGGGACTCTACGAGCAGTACTTC. This encodes CASSSGTGGLYEQYF. The whole variable domain, filled in from reference TRBV7-9 and TRBJ2-7, reads DTGVSQNPRHKITKRGQNVTFRCDPISEHNRLYWYRQTLGQGPEFLTYFQNEAQLEKSRLLSDRFSAERPKGSFSTLEIQRTEQGDSAMYLCASSSGTGGLYEQYFGPGTRLTVT.